This T cell receptor beta chain was observed in a study of blood T cell repertoires in COVID-19. Methods used by the authors: Amplification from reference gene primers served as the basis for estimated nucleated cell counts. Libraries were prepared by immunoSEQ multiplex PCR; TCRdb keeps only in-frame clonotypes and omits some of them. V, J and clone size reflect that table, while D and trimming were determined from the DNA. This sample has 320,000 or so clones, with 88% found just once. Germline V gene data show CDR1 as MNHEY and CDR2 as SMNVEV (reference sequence). Losses at the gene ends were 6 bases for V and 9 bases for J; bases not matched to a gene: 14. The CDR3 is made up of 15 amino acids.

The clonotype was recovered from a man younger than 40 who had recovered from COVID-19. The sequenced material came from PBMCs or T cells enriched from blood (not recorded which). V and J are TRBV27 and TRBJ2-1, with 7 bases aligning to TRBD1. In DNA form, the CDR3 reads TGTGCCAGCAGAAATCCGGGACGCCCAGGGGGTGAGCAGTTCTTC. This translates into CASRNPGRPGGEQFF.